A selection of T cell receptor beta chains follows, all from one sample in a study of CD8 T cells in Susac syndrome. From the immunoSEQ multiplex PCR reads, TCRdb called clonotypes with MiXCR, one entry per CDR3 protein. There are about 400,000 distinct CDR3 sequences in the sample; more than 70% occur only once, and more than 0.09% lies in the top ten. Sequenced sample: CD8+ T cells from PBMCs. These receptors came from a human donor with multiple sclerosis. Each CDR3 is given with its conserved first and last residue. A D gene is named only where the DNA matches it firmly. Size tells how often a clone was seen (once, few, many) or the class of an expanded clone, and some rows leave it out.

CDR3nt,CDR3aa,j_gene,v_gene,d_gene,abundance
TGTGCCAGCAGTTACTCTCCCCAGGTGGTGGGACATAGCACAGATACGCAGTATTTT,CASSYSPQVVGHSTDTQYF,TRBJ2-3,TRBV6-5,NA,once
TGCGCCAGCAGCCAAACTAGGAGGGAGACCCAGTACTTC,CASSQTRRETQYF,TRBJ2-5,TRBV4-1,NA,NA
TGTGCCAGCAGCTCGAGACAGGTTGACACTGAAGCTTTCTTT,CASSSRQVDTEAFF,TRBJ1-1,TRBV5-5,NA,NA
TGTGCCAGCAGTTTAGTAGAACTAGGGGTCGGTGAGCAGTTCTTC,CASSLVELGVGEQFF,TRBJ2-1,TRBV27,NA,NA
TGCAGCTCCTCGGGGGGAACTGAAGCTTTCTTT,CSSSGGTEAFF,TRBJ1-1,TRBV29-1,NA,NA
TGTGCCAGCAGCTTAGCCTTCGGGGAAGGCTACACCTTC,CASSLAFGEGYTF,TRBJ1-2,TRBV7-9,NA,NA
TGTGCTAGCAGCTTACGGTTCGCAGGGGGAGAGACCCAGTACTTC,CASSLRFAGGETQYF,TRBJ2-5,TRBV7-7,TRBD1,NA
TGTGCCAGCAGTGAAGCGTTCGGGGGCTTGGAGACCCAGTACTTC,CASSEAFGGLETQYF,TRBJ2-5,TRBV6-1,NA,NA
TGTGCCAGCAGTCACGGGCCAGAACTCTACGAGCAGTACTTC,CASSHGPELYEQYF,TRBJ2-7,TRBV27,NA,few
TGTGCCAGTGCCGGGACTAGCGGGAGCGTCGGTGAGCAGTTCTTC,CASAGTSGSVGEQFF,TRBJ2-1,TRBV7-9,TRBD2,once
TGTGCCAGCAGTTCTCCAAGGGCCAACACTGAAGCTTTCTTT,CASSSPRANTEAFF,TRBJ1-1,TRBV27,NA,NA
TGTGCCAGCAGTTTTTGGACTCCGAGCTCCTACAATGAGCAGTTCTTC,CASSFWTPSSYNEQFF,TRBJ2-1,TRBV12-3/TRBV12-4,NA,once
TGCAGTGCTAGAGCAACGGACAGGACCGAGCAGTACTTC,CSARATDRTEQYF,TRBJ2-7,TRBV20-1,TRBD1,NA
TGTGCCAGCAGCCAAGCCCCAGAGACCCAGTACTTC,CASSQAPETQYF,TRBJ2-5,TRBV14,NA,NA
TGTGCCAGTAGTCCGCATTCTGAGACACCCATTGAGCAGTTCTTC,CASSPHSETPIEQFF,TRBJ2-1,TRBV19,NA,NA
TGCGCCAGCAGCTTGGATCCTAGCGTCTACAATGAGCAGTTCTTC,CASSLDPSVYNEQFF,TRBJ2-1,TRBV5-1,NA,NA
TGCGCCAGCAGCCGGCCCGGGGGCGTCTACGAGCAGTACTTC,CASSRPGGVYEQYF,TRBJ2-7,TRBV5-1,NA,NA
TGTGCCACCAGCAGAGAAAAATTCAGGACTAGCGGGTCCCGCTCCTACAATGAGCAGTTCTTC,CATSREKFRTSGSRSYNEQFF,TRBJ2-1,TRBV15,TRBD2,NA
TGTGCCAGCAGTTCTCCCTTGGCGGGGTTGAACACTGAAGCTTTCTTT,CASSSPLAGLNTEAFF,TRBJ1-1,TRBV7-8,NA,NA
TGTGCCAGCAGCTCACCCGACAGGGATGCAGATACGCAGTATTTT,CASSSPDRDADTQYF,TRBJ2-3,TRBV11-2,TRBD1,NA
TGTGCCAGCAGCTTGGATTGGGGGCTGGGGGGACCCAACAATGAGCAGTTCTTC,CASSLDWGLGGPNNEQFF,TRBJ2-1,TRBV5-8,NA,NA
TGTGCCAGCTCACCGATTGACGGAAACTCCTACGAGCAGTACTTC,CASSPIDGNSYEQYF,TRBJ2-7,TRBV18,NA,NA
TGCGCCAGCAGCCGGGACGTGGGACACTACGAGCAGTACTTC,CASSRDVGHYEQYF,TRBJ2-7,TRBV5-1,NA,NA
TGTGCCAGCCCAAGGGGCCATGAGCAGTTCTTC,CASPRGHEQFF,TRBJ2-1,TRBV6-1,NA,NA
TGCAGCGTTGAGGGGGCGAGCCAAGAGACCCAGTACTTC,CSVEGASQETQYF,TRBJ2-5,TRBV29-1,NA,NA
TGTGCCAGCAGTGGGGGGGACAGGGGTTTCCATGAGCAGTTCTTC,CASSGGDRGFHEQFF,TRBJ2-1,TRBV2,TRBD1,NA